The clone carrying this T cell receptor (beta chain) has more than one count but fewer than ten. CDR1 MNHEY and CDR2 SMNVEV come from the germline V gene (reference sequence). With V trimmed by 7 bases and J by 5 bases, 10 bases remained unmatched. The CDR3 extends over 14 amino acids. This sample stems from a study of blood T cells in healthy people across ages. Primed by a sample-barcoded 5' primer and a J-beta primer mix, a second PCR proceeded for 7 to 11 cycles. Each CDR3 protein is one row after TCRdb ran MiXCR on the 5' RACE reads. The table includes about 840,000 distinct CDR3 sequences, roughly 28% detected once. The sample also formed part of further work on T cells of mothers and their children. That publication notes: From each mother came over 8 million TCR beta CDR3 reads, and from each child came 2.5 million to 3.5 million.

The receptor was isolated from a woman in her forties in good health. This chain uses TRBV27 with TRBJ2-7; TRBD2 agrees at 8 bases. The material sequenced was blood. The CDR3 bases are TGTGCCAGCACCCCTCGGGGGGGTATGAACGAGCAGTACTTC. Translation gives CASTPRGGMNEQYF.